This T cell receptor (beta chain) was found in a study of cytomegalovirus exposure and HLA in healthy donors (dated by TCRdb to the late 2010s). For the study in its entirety: According to an earlier analysis of around 600 of the donors, 200 million or so T cells yielded 95 million to 140 million unique TCR beta sequences and about 300 Gb of sequence data. The study used immunosequencing to profile the T cell repertoires of 666 subjects and linked those repertoires to cytomegalovirus serostatus. Among around 400 genotyped donors of the cohort, an average of approximately 240,000 unique TCR beta nucleotide sequences were sequenced per donor, approximately 20% of them non-productive. To predict cytomegalovirus infection status, the study combined high-throughput TCR immunosequencing, statistical association of individual TCRs with disease status, and machine learning. Donor age, sex, ethnicity and CMV serostatus were compiled alongside the repertoire data. Typing coverage differed by locus: A, B, C, DRB1 and DQB1 were typed in about 620-630 donors, DQA1 in about 560, DPA1 in around 610, and DPB1 in around 440. To study patterns of TCR occurrence, a later analysis re-analyzed previously published TCR beta repertoires from 666 donors and added high-resolution HLA genotyping. An early release covering roughly 600 HLA-typed donors comprised about 310 gigabases of sequencing data and approximately 85 million unique TCR sequences. Four to six DR-DQ haplotypes were handled as single units for association and clustering, since linkage in the cohort was strong. To decide whether each TCR beta V gene segment behaved as functional or pseudogenic, an earlier analysis of approximately 620 of the donors relied on high-throughput TCR beta sequencing. The aim of the study was to test whether cataloging public T cell receptors could identify signatures of past pathogen exposure. In the later analysis, no new phenotypic data were used to find candidate immune exposures; instead, reliance was placed on TCR beta sequences and their occurrence across donors. A later genetic analysis took genome-wide SNP genotypes for about 60% of the roughly 670 donors and used that subset as a discovery cohort. Besides the first cohort of 666 subjects, a separate validation cohort made up of roughly 120 different subjects was used. Of the roughly 400 genotyped donors, about 80% fell in the genetic ancestry cluster associated with self-reported Caucasian donors. Class I and class II HLA loci were covered by the typing at four-digit resolution. Every discovery cohort repertoire had been produced on one sequencing platform.

Library prep was done by the immunoSEQ multiplex PCR assay. For the multiplex PCR, a mixture combining 60 forward primers for TCR Vbeta segments and 13 reverse primers for TCR Jbeta segments was used. A multiplex PCR assay on genomic DNA amplified the CDR3 region of rearranged TCR beta genes. On the Illumina HiSeq System, the amplified TCR beta libraries were sequenced as 87-base-pair reads. Under the source paper's analysis protocol: Across the 500 to 850 repertoires, a later analysis counted some 80 million unique TCR beta chains, around 10 million of which were shared by at least two donors. To remove PCR and sequencing errors, raw reads were error-corrected and collapsed into unique sequences using a nearest-neighbor algorithm that merged closely related sequences. V, D and J gene segments were assigned by aligning CDR3 sequences to IMGT reference sequences. Each retained sequence needed at least a six-nucleotide match to both a V gene segment and a J gene segment. Rearrangements were called productive when the CDR3 lacked stop codons and stayed in frame with V and J; all others were non-productive. CDR3 was defined according to IMGT convention as the region running from the second conserved V-encoded cysteine to the conserved J-encoded phenylalanine. In an earlier analysis of around 570 of the donors, sequences lacking an unambiguous match to a single V gene segment were excluded. In an earlier analysis of several hundred of the donors, a V segment was called functional when productive rearrangements were above 56.7%, and segregating when the standard deviation between donors exceeded 5%. A statistical classification framework was built for diagnosing cytomegalovirus status from the catalog of TCR beta chain sequences. In a later analysis, TCR nucleotide sequences were compared against IMGT/GENE-DB human TR gene sequences so that V and J genes could be assigned. In a later analysis, CDR3 sequences and most-parsimonious VDJ recombination scenarios were assigned using the TCRdist pipeline. In a later analysis, each TCR beta chain was defined by its CDR3 amino acid sequence together with its V-gene family, and reads without a unique V-gene family were excluded. As a way to deal with suspected cross-contamination and a sequencing artifact, a later analysis dropped over 550 nucleotide sequences that were highly shared and had low generation probability. In a later analysis, a clonal expansion index for each public chain was calculated from normalized within-repertoire ranks of inferred template counts. In a later analysis, generation probabilities were computed using a VDJ recombination model fitted to out-of-frame rearrangements, and the results were checked against IGoR. In a later analysis, hypergeometric tests were used to score TCR-TCR, TCR-HLA and TCR-CMV co-occurrence, with a repertoire-size bias correction applied to TCR pairs. In a later analysis, false discovery rates were estimated by permuting HLA or CMV assignments 20 times. In a later analysis, co-occurring TCRs were grouped with DBSCAN, and TCRdist sequence similarity was added when clustering was performed within HLA-allele-positive subsets. Repertoires with fewer than 30,000 or more than 120,000 public chains were left out of co-occurrence clustering, as were several repertoires with anomalous nucleotide sharing. The clones in this table, taken by TCRdb from immuneACCESS, are in-frame only. Not every clone is retained; where verified, under half of the shortfall comes from an unresolved V gene, and the cause of the rest is unknown. The D gene and trimming were derived from the DNA, and the V and J assignments and clone size from that table. Counted in this sample were 150,000 or so clones; roughly 80% of them appeared once. The ten largest account for less than 15% of the sample.

Study-wide findings and limitations: Linkage disequilibrium might explain the correlated functional status among segregating V segments, but an unknown experimental factor could not be excluded. Immune exposure information for the cohort was limited to CMV serostatus. Specific HLA alleles were associated with more than 15,000 TCR beta sequences at a false discovery rate of 0.05 in a later analysis. In both the original and validation cohorts, the classifier was reported to diagnose cytomegalovirus status with high specificity and sensitivity. Some IMGT-functional V segments, including TRBV6-2 and TRBV6-3, could not be distinguished by the 87-base-pair reads and were therefore excluded. V-gene and J-gene trimming of TCR beta chains was associated with a missense DCLRE1C variant in a later genetic analysis, and the association was replicated in an independent cohort. When HLA alleles, especially DR and DQ, strongly co-occurred, attributing TCR associations to individual alleles was difficult. According to a later genetic analysis, donors in an Asian-associated ancestry cluster had fewer N-insertions in productive TCRs than the approximately 710-donor mean. While some public TCRs were present in many individuals, most TCR sequences turned up only very rarely across donors. A further reported finding was that TCR beta sequences accurately predicted the HLA-A and HLA-B alleles for most subjects in the first cohort. In a later analysis, TCR association rates were found to vary across HLA loci, with the most associated TCRs seen for DRB1 alleles and the fewest for HLA-C alleles. Because some donors lacked HLA typing at each locus, the association tests relied only on the typed subset. Broadly in line with IMGT annotations, most TCR beta V segments showed up in productive rearrangements about 87% or about 30% of the time in an earlier analysis of about 500 of the donors. Three of the identified cytomegalovirus-associated TCR beta chains were confirmed in vitro to be specific for cytomegalovirus antigens. Most CMV-associated TCR beta chains appeared to be HLA-restricted in a later analysis, and the HLA associations seemed to be driven largely by CMV exposure. The sequencing pipeline was judged likely to have produced a cluster of highly shared sequence variants as a technical artifact. Because counts were too low, approximately 18 rarely observed V segments, including chromosome 9 orphons, were excluded from the earlier analysis of several hundred of the donors. Compared with equally common non-associated chains, HLA-associated TCR beta chains in a later analysis were more clonally expanded and had lower generation probabilities. In the study, approximately 160 TCR beta chains were listed as associated with cytomegalovirus. The cohort was sequenced for TCR beta chains only, and without alpha or paired-chain data the features that could be detected were limited. According to the authors, the approach could potentially be generalized to other disease states and immunological phenotypes. Roughly uniform sequencing depth across donors was assumed in presence/absence analyses, although this assumption may not hold. A later analysis reported that several top co-occurrence clusters appeared linked to parvovirus B19, influenza, CMV and Epstein-Barr virus.

The cohort consisted of 600 to 700 healthy bone marrow donors. At the time of sampling, all cohort members were nominally healthy, though unrecorded immune exposures were likely present. The donor tested CMV seropositive and was one of the 289 seropositive cohort members. A peripheral blood sample was collected from each donor, and TCR beta sequencing was performed on peripheral blood mononuclear cells. The Qiagen DNeasy Blood Extraction Kit was used to extract genomic DNA from the blood cell samples. A remark on this clone: What antigen it recognizes has not been identified. No base-level quality is on record; no much larger clone is a single base apart.

The CDR3 numbers 14 residues from cysteine through phenylalanine. Just the 42-base CDR3 DNA is kept, in frame starting at base 1. The germline V gene (reference sequence) supplies CDR1 SEHNR and CDR2 FQNEAQ. V is trimmed back by 5 bases and J by 0 bases, and the junction contains 3 bases that no gene match accounts for. The sequence was collected from a middle-aged man in good health and CMV-seropositive. The sequenced material came from PBMCs. The sequence joins TRBV7-9 to TRBJ1-1, with TRBD1 identical over 7 junction bases. In nucleotides, the sequence is TGTGCCAGCAGCGCCGGGACAGTGAACACTGAAGCTTTCTTT. It codes for CASSAGTVNTEAFF.